The 20 T cell receptor beta chains below were found in one sample sequenced in a study of blood T cells in healthy people across ages. Together with a sample-barcoded 5' primer, a J-beta primer mix was included in a second PCR lasting about 7 to 11 cycles. TCRdb ran MiXCR on the 5' RACE reads and lists one entry per CDR3 protein. The sample yields about 970,000 distinct CDR3 sequences, 51% seen once. The sequencing input was blood. The receptors come from a woman aged 60-75 years in good health.

This clonotype was seen only a few times. This sequence joins TRBV30 and TRBJ2-7, with a possible D match to TRBD1 (6 bases). Germline CDR1 is GTSNPN and CDR2 is SVGIG (reference sequence). The CDR3 extends over 14 amino acids. V lost 4 bases to trimming and J lost 3 bases, with 16 bases between them. CDR3 region: CAWTRMGTNYEQYF. CDR3 nucleotides: TGTGCCTGGACGAGGATGGGGACAAACTACGAGCAGTACTTC.

V gene TRBV29-1 combines with J gene TRBJ2-7, with D perhaps TRBD2 (6 bases). The germline V gene encodes CDR1 SQVTM and CDR2 ANQGSEA. The CDR3 sequence is 13 residues long. Trimming shortened V by 6 bases and J by 7 bases, and 19 bases separated the two germline ends. This CDR3 is CSVNRDFHNEQYF. The CDR3 nucleotides read TGCAGCGTGAACCGGGACTTCCACAATGAGCAGTACTTC.

The chain employs TRBV7-9 and TRBJ2-7; unclear D gene. Germline CDR1 reads SEHNR; CDR2 reads FQNEAQ (reference sequence). Trimming cost V 5 bases and J 2 bases, with 25 bases left between them. This CDR3 spans 18 amino acids. In DNA form, the CDR3 reads TGTGCCAGCAGCGCCGCGGTTCCGACGGGCGATTCTCCCTACGAGCAGTACTTC. Translation: CASSAAVPTGDSPYEQYF.

This clonotype appeared a few times. A much larger clonotype is one base distant, so this may be a read error. The V and J genes are TRBV29-1 and TRBJ2-7; no definite D call. Deletions cut 1 base from V and 4 bases from J, with 8 bases between. The CDR3 is 12 residues long. Germline CDR1 and CDR2: SQVTM and ANQGSEA. The CDR3 DNA reads TGCAGCGTTGAAGGGTCGGGTTACGAGCAGTACTTC. Translated: CSVEGSGYEQYF.

V usage is TRBV15 and J usage is TRBJ1-3; TRBD1 matches 7 bases. In germline, CDR1 is LNHNV, CDR2 YYDKDF (reference sequence). This CDR3 is built from 15 residues. After removal of 5 bases from V and 0 bases from J, the junction contained 4 bases not matched to a gene. In DNA form, the CDR3 reads TGTGCCACCAGCGTGACAGGGACCTCTGGAAACACCATATATTTT. It yields the protein CATSVTGTSGNTIYF.

The J gene is TRBJ2-7, the V gene TRBV12-3 or TRBV12-4, with a possible D match to TRBD1 (5 bases). Trimming took off 2 bases at V and 1 base at J, with 15 bases between the two ends. The CDR3 extends over 16 amino acids. CDR3 sequence: CASSLTSLTESYEQYF. CDR3 DNA: TGTGCCAGCAGTTTAACGTCCTTGACAGAATCCTACGAGCAGTACTTC.

The chain links TRBV20-1 to TRBJ2-1; D may match TRBD1 or TRBD2 (5 bases each). Germline V gene data show CDR1 as DFQATT and CDR2 as SNEGSKA (reference sequence). The CDR3 is 14 residues long. The V end was cut by 3 bases, the J end by 6 bases, with 15 bases between. The CDR3 DNA is TGCAGTGCTAGCAGAGGGGTCGGTCCCAATGAGCAGTTCTTC. This translates into CSASRGVGPNEQFF.

On this clonotype: One end of the junction fails to match germline, which may point to a read error. The chain carries TRBV10-3 and TRBJ2-6; D possibly matches TRBD1 or TRBD2 (5 bases each). CDR1 and CDR2 (germline): ENHRY, SYGVKD. The CDR3 contains 16 residues. CDR3 coding DNA: TGTGCCATCAGTGAAGAGGGCGACTCTGGGGCCATCGTCCTGACTTTC. Its protein is CAISEEGDSGAIVLTF.

The V gene is TRBV3-1, the J gene TRBJ2-7; the D is unclear. There are 14 residues in the CDR3. V was shortened by 4 bases and J by 2 bases, with 12 bases between the two germline ends. The V gene's germline CDR1 is LGHDT and CDR2 YNNKEL (reference sequence). CDR3 nucleotide sequence: TGTGCCAGCAGCCCTATGGACCAGGCCTACGAGCAGTACTTC. This sequence encodes CASSPMDQAYEQYF.

This clonotype was found a few times. The chain uses TRBV7-2 and TRBJ2-5; D is ambiguous. CDR3 length equals 13 residues. V lost 3 bases, J lost 2 bases, and 7 bases lay in between. Germline lookup yields CDR1 SGHTA and CDR2 FQGNSA. CDR3 amino acids: CASSFSWQETQYF. CDR3 DNA sequence: TGTGCCAGCAGCTTCTCCTGGCAAGAGACCCAGTACTTC.

This clonotype showed up just a few times. This chain joins TRBV14 and TRBJ2-6; D is unresolved. This CDR3 has 16 amino acids. Trimming shortened V by 3 bases and J by 0 bases, and 9 bases separated the two germline ends. CDR1 is SGHDN, CDR2 FVKESK, per germline. This chain's CDR3 is CASSHRENSGANVLTF. The CDR3, as DNA: TGTGCCAGCAGCCATCGAGAAAACTCTGGGGCCAACGTCCTGACTTTC.

The chain employs TRBV7-2 and TRBJ2-5, with 7 bases identical to TRBD2. CDR1 and CDR2 from the germline V gene are SGHTA and FQGNSA. This CDR3 region has 12 residues. The J segment lost 4 bases and the V segment lost 8 bases, leaving 4 bases of the junction unmatched. Here the CDR3 DNA reads TGTGCCAGCGGGAGGGCCGGAGAGACCCAGTACTTC. Amino acid sequence: CASGRAGETQYF.

The rearrangement joins TRBV7-2 to TRBJ2-3; D remains ambiguous. This CDR3 region has 16 residues. Trimming stripped 5 bases from V and 0 bases from J, with 15 bases between. Germline-derived CDR1 and CDR2 are SGHTA and FQGNSA. Here the CDR3 reads CTSSRDTRSSTDTQYF. The DNA of the CDR3 is TGTACCAGCAGCAGAGACACTCGTTCGAGCACAGATACGCAGTATTTT.

V is TRBV12-3 or TRBV12-4 and J is TRBJ1-5; D call uncertain. V dropped 7 bases and J dropped 0 bases, with 7 bases sitting between them. The CDR3 is 13 amino acids. The CDR3 nucleotides read TGTGCCAGCAACAACAGTAGCAATCAGCCCCAGCATTTT. Residues: CASNNSSNQPQHF.

This clonotype was seen repeatedly, ten times or more. The chain links TRBV5-1 to TRBJ2-5, with TRBD1 as a possible D gene (5 bases). Germline V gene lookup returns CDR1 SGHRS and CDR2 YFSETQ. CDR3 size: 14 residues. Trimming removed 0 bases at V and 2 bases at J, with 8 bases between. In DNA form, the CDR3 reads TGCGCCAGCAGCTTGGGGCGGACACAAGAGACCCAGTACTTC. This sequence encodes CASSLGRTQETQYF.

Worth noting for this clonotype: This CDR3 is missing its conserved last phenylalanine or tryptophan, likely due to a read error. This rearrangement joins TRBV29-1 to TRBJ2-5, with 9 positions matching TRBD2. This CDR3 is 15 amino acids long. Germline loops: CDR1 SQVTM, CDR2 ANQGSEA. The ends lost 1 base at V and 11 bases at J; junction bases unmatched: 14. The CDR3 loop reads CSVEGSAGGPWEQYS. The CDR3 DNA reads as TGCAGCGTTGAAGGAAGCGCGGGAGGGCCCTGGGAGCAGTACTCC.

The rearrangement links TRBV4-1 to TRBJ1-4; tentative D call: TRBD1 (5 bases). The CDR3 contains 16 residues. V was pared by 3 bases and J by 3 bases, with 14 bases between. Germline-derived CDR1 and CDR2 are MGHRA and YSYEKL. CDR3 region: CASSQPRPGANEKLFF. CDR3 in DNA: TGCGCCAGCAGCCAGCCCCGCCCGGGGGCTAATGAAAAACTGTTTTTT.

About this clonotype: Relative to the germline gene, one junction end is altered; a read error may explain this. The rearrangement links TRBV4-2 to TRBJ2-5; D not resolved. CDR3 length: 14 residues. CDR1 is LGHNA and CDR2 is YNFKEQ in the germline V gene. CDR3 DNA: TGTGCCAGCAACCAAGGGTCCCTCCAAGAGACCCAGTACTTC. It translates to CASNQGSLQETQYF.

A single count supports this clonotype. This rearrangement joins TRBV11-2 to TRBJ2-3, with D maybe TRBD1 (5 bases). Germline V CDR1 and CDR2: SGHAT, FQNNGV. V dropped 4 bases and J dropped 2 bases, with 19 bases sitting between them. This CDR3 has 17 amino acids. CDR3 DNA: TGTGCCAGCAGCTGGACACTGTTAGTCCCGTTCACAGATACGCAGTATTTT. It yields the protein CASSWTLLVPFTDTQYF.

This chain uses TRBV7-9 with TRBJ2-1; TRBD1 is a possible D gene (5 bases). The J call may not be correct, given that the DNA end is closer to TRBJ2-7. There are 16 residues in the CDR3. From germline, CDR1 is SEHNR and CDR2 FQNEAQ (reference sequence). The CDR3 coding sequence is TGTGCCAGCAGCTTAGTAGGGGCCCTCTCCTACAATGAGCAGTACTTC. Translating gives CASSLVGALSYNEQYF.